This T cell receptor beta chain was identified during a study of prognosis after radiotherapy for stage I lung cancer. Turning to the study itself: Newly diagnosed primary stage I lung tumors were present in 13 to 15 patients, and oligometastatic NSCLC after surgical resection of the primary tumor was present in several patients. Study results and limitations: After stereotactic body radiation therapy, patients with later distant metastases showed lower Shannon entropy.

Many counts were recorded for this clonotype. The antigen remains undetermined. The CDR3 is made up of 12 amino acids. From germline, CDR1 is DFQATT and CDR2 SNEGSKA (reference sequence). From genomic DNA, two-round multiplex PCR was used to amplify TCR beta CDR3. First-round PCR employed TRBV- and TRBJ-specific primers for each gene. TCRdb independently ran MiXCR on the multiplex PCR reads; one entry per CDR3 protein. Of 17,000 or so distinct CDR3 sequences listed, 25% to 30% are singletons. Sequenced here: PBMCs, sampled before or after stereotactic body radiation therapy (not recorded which). The chain employs TRBV20-1 and TRBJ1-2; maybe TRBD1 (5 bases). The clonotype was recovered from a donor over 45 with non-small cell lung cancer. The CDR3 loop reads CRVGGGNYGYTF. The CDR3 nucleotides are TGCAGAGTGGGGGGGGGAAACTATGGCTACACCTTC.